This entry lists 10 T cell receptor beta chains sequenced from one sample in a study of control samples from healthy donors and cancer patients. Measured with immunoSEQ multiplex PCR; TCRdb has only the in-frame clones, and not every one. Among some 100,000 clones listed, about 89% were seen once. The specimen was blood. The receptors originated from a woman in her fifties or sixties in good health.

The chain is built from TRBV6-5 and TRBJ2-3, with D uncertain. Trimming shortened V by 10 bases and J by 0 bases, and 17 bases separated the two germline ends. The germline V gene encodes CDR1 MNHEY and CDR2 SVGAGI. This CDR3 has 15 residues. The CDR3 coding sequence is TGTGCCACTTTCGGGCGGATCACCAGCACAGATACGCAGTATTTT. Protein sequence: CATFGRITSTDTQYF.

The chain couples TRBV7-2 to TRBJ2-5; D remains ambiguous. Germline CDR1 SGHTA, CDR2 FQGNSA. The CDR3 is 12 amino acids. Trimming cost V 4 bases and J 5 bases, with 8 bases left between them. The CDR3 loop is CASSSQLETQYF. In DNA, the CDR3 is TGTGCCAGCAGCTCTCAACTTGAGACCCAGTACTTC.

CDR3 coding DNA: TGTGCCACCAGTGATGACAGGGGCGGGGGTGTGGTTTTAAATGAGCAGTTCTTC. Its translation is CATSDDRGGGVVLNEQFF. The gene calls are TRBV24-1 and TRBJ2-1, with TRBD1 as a possible D gene (8 bases). Germline V gives CDR1 KGHDR, CDR2 SFDVKD. Trimming left V 3 bases short and J 7 bases short, with 24 bases between. The CDR3 runs 18 residues.

J is TRBJ1-2 and V is TRBV29-1; a weak D match, TRBD1 (6 bases). This CDR3 contains 14 residues. Trimming stripped 7 bases from V and 8 bases from J, with 23 bases between. Germline V CDR1 and CDR2: SQVTM, ANQGSEA. The CDR3 loop is CSANFRLGAGGYTF. Here the CDR3 DNA reads TGCAGCGCCAACTTCCGGCTGGGGGCTGGCGGCTACACCTTC. Full variable domain (outside the CDR3, taken from reference TRBV29-1 and TRBJ1-2): SAVISQKPSRDICQRGTSLTIQCQVDSQVTMMFWYRQQPGQSLTLIATANQGSEATYESGFVIDKFPISRPNLTFSTLTVSNMSPEDSSIYLCSANFRLGAGGYTFGSGTRLTVV.

This rearrangement joins TRBV20-1 to TRBJ1-2; D is undetermined. V dropped 5 bases and J dropped 8 bases, with 9 bases sitting between them. This CDR3 contains 10 residues. CDR1 is DFQATT and CDR2 is SNEGSKA in the germline V gene (reference sequence). The CDR3 DNA reads TGCAGTGCTCGGAAATCCGGCTACACCTTC. It translates to CSARKSGYTF.

The chain employs TRBV6-5 and TRBJ1-5, with a possible D match to TRBD1 (5 bases). Trimming pared 5 bases from V and 10 bases from J, leaving 15 bases between. The CDR3 runs 13 residues. Germline CDR1 MNHEY, CDR2 SVGAGI. This chain's CDR3 is CASSHGTELPQHF. As DNA, the CDR3 is TGTGCCAGCAGTCATGGGACCGAATTACCCCAGCATTTT.

V is TRBV6-2 or TRBV6-3 and J is TRBJ2-5; no definite D call. The CDR3 runs to 13 residues. CDR1 is MNHEY, CDR2 SVGEGT, per germline. Between the trimmed V and J ends, which lost 1 base and 1 base, there was a span of 4 bases. CDR3 protein: CASSYYSQETQYF. As DNA, the CDR3 is TGTGCCAGCAGTTACTACAGCCAAGAGACCCAGTACTTC.

V is TRBV7-3 and J is TRBJ1-1, with 10 bases fitting TRBD1. CDR3 size: 13 residues. V was clipped by 8 bases and J by 3 bases; unmatched bases: 3. CDR1 and CDR2 from the germline V gene are SGHTA and FQGTGA. CDR3 DNA: TGTGCCAGCGGGGACAGGGGAGACACTGAAGCTTTCTTT. It is translated as CASGDRGDTEAFF.

The chain joins TRBV27 to TRBJ2-5, with D perhaps matching TRBD1 (6 bases). V lost 0 bases and J lost 4, with 21 bases in between. The V gene's germline CDR1 is MNHEY and CDR2 SMNVEV (reference sequence). CDR3 size: 18 residues. CDR3 protein: CASSLSRWGPGLAETQYF. The CDR3 bases are TGTGCCAGCAGTTTATCTAGGTGGGGGCCAGGGCTTGCAGAGACCCAGTACTTC.

This clone was seen a few times. The rearrangement links TRBV3-1 (or the pseudogene TRBV3-2) to TRBJ2-7; D possibly matches TRBD1 or TRBD2 (5 bases each). The CDR3 contains 15 residues. The V gene's germline CDR1 is LGHDT and CDR2 YNNKEL (reference sequence). The V end was cut by 4 bases, the J end by 6 bases, with 19 bases between. As DNA, the CDR3 is TGTGCCAGCAGCCCAGGGACCATCGGCCGGGTCGAGCAGTACTTC. Its translation: CASSPGTIGRVEQYF.